A selection of T cell receptor beta chains follows, all from one sample in a study of OX40 agonist ivuxolimab in advanced cancers. This table comes from immunoSEQ multiplex PCR, and its TCRdb copy is limited to in-frame clones, with some not included. The table includes some 60,000 clones, 85% detected once. The sample in question was CD4+ or CD8+ T cells sorted from blood, obtained in a trial of the OX40 agonist ivuxolimab. The receptors originated from an adult with an advanced solid tumor such as melanoma, head and neck, liver or kidney cancer. CDR3s include the opening cysteine and the closing phenylalanine or tryptophan. Each record gives: clone size, V gene, D gene, J gene, CDR3 protein, CDR3 DNA. D genes are given only for firm matches. A clone size is listed for some rows: how often the clone was seen (once, few, many), or a class if it is expanded.

>-|TRBV18|-|TRBJ1-2
CASSPPTAGYTF
TGTGCCAGCTCACCGCCGACAGCAGGCTACACCTTC
>-|TRBV28|-|TRBJ2-5
CASRKAQGGETQYF
TGTGCCAGCAGAAAAGCACAGGGTGGTGAGACCCAGTACTTC
>-|TRBV7-8|-|TRBJ2-2
CASSPVGVNTGELFF
TGTGCCAGCAGCCCAGTAGGCGTGAACACCGGGGAGCTGTTTTTT
>-|TRBV6-5|-|TRBJ1-3
CASTRGSGNTIYF
TGTGCCAGCACCAGGGGTTCCGGAAACACCATATATTTT
>-|TRBV6-4|-|TRBJ1-6
CASSRRLVGSNSPLHF
TGTGCCAGCAGTCGACGCTTGGTTGGGAGTAATTCACCCCTCCACTTT
>-|TRBV7-3|-|TRBJ2-7
CASSTSRDSEQYF
TGTGCCAGCAGCACAAGTAGGGACTCCGAGCAGTACTTC
>-|TRBV7-3|-|TRBJ1-5
CASSIGGSAVFNQPQHF
TGTGCCAGCAGCATCGGAGGGTCAGCCGTATTCAATCAGCCCCAGCATTTT
>few|TRBV19|-|TRBJ2-3
CASSIWEADTQYF
TGTGCCAGTAGTATCTGGGAGGCAGATACGCAGTATTTT
>-|TRBV28|TRBD2|TRBJ2-5
CASRELAGGPQETQYF
TGTGCCAGCAGGGAACTAGCGGGGGGGCCTCAAGAGACCCAGTACTTC
>-|TRBV6-1|TRBD1|TRBJ2-7
CASSEAGGQGVYEQYF
TGTGCCAGCAGTGAAGCGGGGGGACAGGGGGTCTACGAGCAGTACTTC
>-|TRBV5-4|-|TRBJ2-3
CASSFGSGGGTDTQYF
TGTGCCAGCAGCTTCGGTTCAGGGGGGGGCACAGATACGCAGTATTTT
>-|TRBV6-5|-|TRBJ1-4
CASRPRIRDAKLFF
TGTGCCAGCAGACCACGGATCCGGGATGCAAAACTGTTTTTT
>-|TRBV6-1|-|TRBJ1-4
CATLGATNEKLFF
TGTGCCACCCTTGGCGCGACAAATGAAAAACTGTTTTTT
>-|TRBV7-7|TRBD2|TRBJ2-3
CASSSGRGTTDTQYF
TGTGCTAGCAGCTCGGGGCGGGGGACCACAGATACGCAGTATTTT
>-|TRBV29-1|TRBD1|TRBJ2-7
CSVEGQGRYEQYF
TGCAGCGTTGAGGGACAGGGCCGCTACGAGCAGTACTTC
>-|TRBV19|-|TRBJ1-5
CATQGAAQYSNQPQHF
TGTGCCACCCAAGGGGCAGCTCAGTATAGCAATCAGCCCCAGCATTTT
>-|TRBV7-9|TRBD1|TRBJ1-4
CASSTLQGPTTNEKLFF
TGTGCCAGCAGCACCCTACAGGGGCCAACAACTAATGAAAAACTGTTTTTT
>-|TRBV19|-|TRBJ1-1
CASSMALPRDGNTEAFF
TGTGCCAGTAGTATGGCTCTTCCCCGGGACGGGAACACTGAAGCTTTCTTT
>-|TRBV30|-|TRBJ1-2
CAWSVDRFPHGYTF
TGTGCCTGGAGTGTAGATAGGTTTCCTCATGGCTACACCTTC
>once|TRBV5-5|TRBD1|TRBJ2-2
CASSRGQGGGELFF
TGTGCCAGCAGCAGGGGACAGGGCGGCGGGGAGCTGTTTTTT
>few|TRBV4-1|-|TRBJ1-2
CASSQDIVDYGYTF
TGCGCCAGCAGCCAAGATATTGTGGACTATGGCTACACCTTC
>-|TRBV5-1|-|TRBJ2-2
CASSLGSHTGELFF
TGCGCCAGCAGCTTGGGAAGTCACACCGGGGAGCTGTTTTTT
>-|TRBV6-5|TRBD1|TRBJ2-4
CASRPQGASEYF
TGTGCCAGCAGACCACAGGGGGCATCGGAGTACTTC
>medium-sized|TRBV2|-|TRBJ2-7
CASSEFVMSRQYF
TGTGCCAGCAGTGAATTTGTCATGAGTCGGCAGTACTTC